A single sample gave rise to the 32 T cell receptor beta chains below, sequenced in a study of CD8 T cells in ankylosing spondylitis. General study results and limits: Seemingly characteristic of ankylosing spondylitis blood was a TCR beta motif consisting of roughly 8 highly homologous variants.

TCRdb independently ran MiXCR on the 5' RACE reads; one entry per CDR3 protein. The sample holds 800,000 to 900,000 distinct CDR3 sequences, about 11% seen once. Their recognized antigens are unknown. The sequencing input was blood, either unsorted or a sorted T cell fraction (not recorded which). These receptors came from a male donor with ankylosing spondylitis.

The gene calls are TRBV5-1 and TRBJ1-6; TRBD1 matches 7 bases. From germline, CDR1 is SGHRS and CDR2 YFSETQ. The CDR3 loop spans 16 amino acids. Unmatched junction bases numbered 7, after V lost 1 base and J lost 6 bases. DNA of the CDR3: TGCGCCAGCAGCTTGAACAGGGGCTGGGGTAATTCACCCCTCCACTTT. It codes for CASSLNRGWGNSPLHF.

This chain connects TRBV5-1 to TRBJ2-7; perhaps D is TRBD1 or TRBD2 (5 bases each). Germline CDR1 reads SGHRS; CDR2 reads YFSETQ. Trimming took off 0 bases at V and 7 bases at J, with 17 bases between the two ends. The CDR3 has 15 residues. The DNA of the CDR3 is TGCGCCAGCAGCTTGGGCTATACCGGGACGGATGAGCAGTACTTC. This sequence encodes CASSLGYTGTDEQYF.

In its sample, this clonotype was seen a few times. The CDR3 DNA follows: TGTGCCAGCAGCTCCCCGACTACTAGCGGGGGTAAGGATACGCAGTATTTT. This gives the protein CASSSPTTSGGKDTQYF. The chain combines TRBV7-9 with TRBJ2-3; 11 bases fit TRBD2. Germline lookup yields CDR1 SEHNR and CDR2 FQNEAQ (reference sequence). CDR3 size: 17 residues. The J segment lost 6 bases and the V segment lost 4 bases, leaving 12 bases of the junction unmatched. The whole variable domain, remainder taken from reference TRBV7-9 and TRBJ2-3, is DTGVSQNPRHKITKRGQNVTFRCDPISEHNRLYWYRQTLGQGPEFLTYFQNEAQLEKSRLLSDRFSAERPKGSFSTLEIQRTEQGDSAMYLCASSSPTTSGGKDTQYFGPGTRLTVL.

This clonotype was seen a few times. CDR3 residues: CASSLGTSGRASDTQYF. The CDR3 bases are TGCGCCAGCAGTCTGGGGACTAGCGGGAGGGCCTCAGATACGCAGTATTTT. The rearrangement links TRBV10-2 to TRBJ2-3, with 16 positions matching TRBD2. Germline-derived CDR1 and CDR2 are WSHSY and SAAADI. The CDR3 totals 17 residues. Trimming took 5 bases from V and 4 from J; bases not matched to a gene: 6.

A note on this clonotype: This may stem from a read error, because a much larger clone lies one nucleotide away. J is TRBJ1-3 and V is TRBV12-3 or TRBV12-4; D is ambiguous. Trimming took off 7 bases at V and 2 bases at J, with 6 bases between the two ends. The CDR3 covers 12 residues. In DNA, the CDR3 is TGTGCCAGCACCTTAACTGGAAACACCATATATTTT. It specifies CASTLTGNTIYF.

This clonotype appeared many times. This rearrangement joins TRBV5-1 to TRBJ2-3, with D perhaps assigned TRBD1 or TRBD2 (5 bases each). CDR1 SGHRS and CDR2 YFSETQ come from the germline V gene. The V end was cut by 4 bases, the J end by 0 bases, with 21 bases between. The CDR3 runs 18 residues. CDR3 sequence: CASSPGPGTASSTDTQYF. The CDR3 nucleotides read TGCGCCAGCAGCCCCGGTCCCGGGACGGCGTCGAGCACAGATACGCAGTATTTT.

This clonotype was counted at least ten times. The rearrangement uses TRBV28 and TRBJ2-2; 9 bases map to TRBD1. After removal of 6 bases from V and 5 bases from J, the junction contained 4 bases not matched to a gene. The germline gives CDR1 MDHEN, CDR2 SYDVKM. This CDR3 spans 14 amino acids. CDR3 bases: TGTGCCAGCAGCGCCGGGACAGGGACCGGGGAGCTGTTTTTT. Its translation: CASSAGTGTGELFF.

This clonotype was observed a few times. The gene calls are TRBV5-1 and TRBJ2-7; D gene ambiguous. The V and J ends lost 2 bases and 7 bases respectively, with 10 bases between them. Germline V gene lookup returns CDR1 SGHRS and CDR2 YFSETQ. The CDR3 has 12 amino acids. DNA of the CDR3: TGCGCCAGCAGCTTATCCAGGATGGAGCAGTACTTC. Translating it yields CASSLSRMEQYF.

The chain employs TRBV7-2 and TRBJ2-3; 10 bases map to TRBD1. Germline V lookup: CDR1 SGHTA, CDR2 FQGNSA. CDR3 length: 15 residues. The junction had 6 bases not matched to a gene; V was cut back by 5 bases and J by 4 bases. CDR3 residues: CASSAGQGPADTQYF. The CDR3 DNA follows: TGTGCCAGCAGCGCGGGACAGGGGCCCGCAGATACGCAGTATTTT.

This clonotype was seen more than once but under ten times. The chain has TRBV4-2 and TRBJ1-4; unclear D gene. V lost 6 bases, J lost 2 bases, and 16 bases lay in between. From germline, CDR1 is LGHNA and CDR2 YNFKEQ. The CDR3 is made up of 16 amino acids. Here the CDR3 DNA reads TGTGCCAGCAGTCCCTTCAAAAGAACGACTAATGAAAAACTGTTTTTT. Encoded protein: CASSPFKRTTNEKLFF.

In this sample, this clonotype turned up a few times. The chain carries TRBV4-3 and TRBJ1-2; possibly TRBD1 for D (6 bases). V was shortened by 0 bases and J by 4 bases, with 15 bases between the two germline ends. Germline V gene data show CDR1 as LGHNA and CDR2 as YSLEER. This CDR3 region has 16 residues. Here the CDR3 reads CASSQEAHRAVYGYTF. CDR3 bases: TGCGCCAGCAGCCAAGAAGCGCACAGGGCGGTCTATGGCTACACCTTC.

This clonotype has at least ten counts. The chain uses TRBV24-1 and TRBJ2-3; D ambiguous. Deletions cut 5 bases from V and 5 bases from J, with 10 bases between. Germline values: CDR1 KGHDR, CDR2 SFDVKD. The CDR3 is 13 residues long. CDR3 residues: CATSVLAGDTQYF. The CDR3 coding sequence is TGTGCCACCAGTGTCCTTGCTGGAGATACGCAGTATTTT.

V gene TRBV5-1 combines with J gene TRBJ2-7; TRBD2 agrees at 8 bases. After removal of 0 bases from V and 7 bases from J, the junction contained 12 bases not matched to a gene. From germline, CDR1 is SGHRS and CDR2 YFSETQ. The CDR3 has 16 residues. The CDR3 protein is CASSLVVTSDPNEQYF. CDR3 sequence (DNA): TGCGCCAGCAGCTTGGTCGTGACTAGCGACCCCAATGAGCAGTACTTC.

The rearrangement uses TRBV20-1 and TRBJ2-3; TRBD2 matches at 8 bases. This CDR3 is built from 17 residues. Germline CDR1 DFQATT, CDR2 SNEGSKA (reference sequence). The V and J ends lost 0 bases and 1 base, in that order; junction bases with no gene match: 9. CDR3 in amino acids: CSARDPQRGLGTDTQYF. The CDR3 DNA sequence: TGCAGTGCTAGAGATCCTCAGCGGGGGCTTGGCACAGATACGCAGTATTTT.

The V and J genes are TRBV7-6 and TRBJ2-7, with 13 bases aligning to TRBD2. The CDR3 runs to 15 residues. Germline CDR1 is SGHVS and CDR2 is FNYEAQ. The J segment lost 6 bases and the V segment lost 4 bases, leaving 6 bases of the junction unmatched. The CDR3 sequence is CASSSTSGRAGEQYF. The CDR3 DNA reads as TGTGCCAGCAGCTCAACTAGCGGGAGGGCCGGCGAGCAGTACTTC.

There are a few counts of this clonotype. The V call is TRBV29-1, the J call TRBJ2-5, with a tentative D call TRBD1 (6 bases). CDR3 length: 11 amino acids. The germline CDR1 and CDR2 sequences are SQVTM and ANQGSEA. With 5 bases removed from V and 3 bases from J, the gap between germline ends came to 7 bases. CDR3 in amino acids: CSVWDKETQYF. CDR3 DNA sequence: TGCAGCGTTTGGGACAAAGAGACCCAGTACTTC.

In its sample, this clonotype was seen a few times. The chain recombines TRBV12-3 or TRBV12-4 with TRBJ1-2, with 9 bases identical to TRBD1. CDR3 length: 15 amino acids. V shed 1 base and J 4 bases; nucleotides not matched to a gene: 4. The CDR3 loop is CASSLGGTGSYGYTF. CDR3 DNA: TGTGCCAGCAGTTTAGGCGGGACAGGGAGCTATGGCTACACCTTC.

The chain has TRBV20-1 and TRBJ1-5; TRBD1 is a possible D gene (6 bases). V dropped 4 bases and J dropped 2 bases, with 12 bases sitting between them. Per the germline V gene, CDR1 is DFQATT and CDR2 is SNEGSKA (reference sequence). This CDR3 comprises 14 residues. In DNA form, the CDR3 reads TGCAGTGCTACAGGGGATCGGGGCAATCAGCCCCAGCATTTT. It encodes CSATGDRGNQPQHF.

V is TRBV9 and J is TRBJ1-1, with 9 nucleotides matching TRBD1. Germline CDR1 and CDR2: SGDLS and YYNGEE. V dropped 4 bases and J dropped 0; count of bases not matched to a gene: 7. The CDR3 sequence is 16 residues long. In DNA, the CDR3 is TGTGCCAGCAGCACCGGGACAGGGTCCTTGAACACTGAAGCTTTCTTT. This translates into CASSTGTGSLNTEAFF. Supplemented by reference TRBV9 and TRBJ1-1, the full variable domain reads DSGVTQTPKHLITATGQRVTLRCSPRSGDLSVYWYQQSLDQGLQFLIQYYNGEERAKGNILERFSAQQFPDLHSELNLSSLELGDSALYFCASSTGTGSLNTEAFFGQGTRLTVV.

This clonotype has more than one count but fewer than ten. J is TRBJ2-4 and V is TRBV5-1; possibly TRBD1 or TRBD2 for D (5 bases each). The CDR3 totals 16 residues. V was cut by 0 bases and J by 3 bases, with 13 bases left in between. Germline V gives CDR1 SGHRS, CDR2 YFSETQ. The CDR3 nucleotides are TGCGCCAGCAGCTTGGGGACGGGGCAGTTCAAAAACATTCAGTACTTC. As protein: CASSLGTGQFKNIQYF. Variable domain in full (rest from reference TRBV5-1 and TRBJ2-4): KAGVTQTPRYLIKTRGQQVTLSCSPISGHRSVSWYQQTPGQGLQFLFEYFSETQRNKGNFPGRFSGRQFSNSRSEMNVSTLELGDSALYLCASSLGTGQFKNIQYFGAGTRLSVL.

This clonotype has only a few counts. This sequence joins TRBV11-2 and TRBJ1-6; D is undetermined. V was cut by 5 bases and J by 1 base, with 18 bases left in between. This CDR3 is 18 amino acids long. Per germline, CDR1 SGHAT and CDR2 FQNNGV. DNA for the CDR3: TGTGCCAGCAGCCCACTCCCCCAGCTCTTTTCCTATAATTCACCCCTCCACTTT. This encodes CASSPLPQLFSYNSPLHF.

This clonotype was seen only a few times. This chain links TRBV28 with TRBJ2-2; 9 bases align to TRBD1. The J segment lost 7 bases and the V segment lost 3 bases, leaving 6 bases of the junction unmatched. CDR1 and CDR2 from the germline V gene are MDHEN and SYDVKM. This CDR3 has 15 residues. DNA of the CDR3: TGTGCCAGCAGTTTTACAGGGGGCTACATCGGGGAGCTGTTTTTT. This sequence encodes CASSFTGGYIGELFF. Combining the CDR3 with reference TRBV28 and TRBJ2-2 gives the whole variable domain DVKVTQSSRYLVKRTGEKVFLECVQDMDHENMFWYRQDPGLGLRLIYFSYDVKMKEKGDIPEGYSVSREKKERFSLILESASTNQTSMYLCASSFTGGYIGELFFGEGSRLTVL.

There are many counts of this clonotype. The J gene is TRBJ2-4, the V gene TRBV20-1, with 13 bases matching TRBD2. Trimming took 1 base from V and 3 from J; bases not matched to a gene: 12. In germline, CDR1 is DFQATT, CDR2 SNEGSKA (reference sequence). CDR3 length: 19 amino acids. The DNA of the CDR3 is TGCAGTGCTAGAGTACTAGCGGGAGGGCAAGGGTTGGTCAAAAACATTCAGTACTTC. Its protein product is CSARVLAGGQGLVKNIQYF.

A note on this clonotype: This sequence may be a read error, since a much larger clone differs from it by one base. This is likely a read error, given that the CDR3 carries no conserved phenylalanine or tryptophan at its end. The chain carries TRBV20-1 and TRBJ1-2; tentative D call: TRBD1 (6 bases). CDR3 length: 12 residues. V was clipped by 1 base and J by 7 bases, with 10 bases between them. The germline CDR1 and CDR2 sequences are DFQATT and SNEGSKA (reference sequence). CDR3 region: CSARGQAGGYTI. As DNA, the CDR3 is TGCAGTGCTAGAGGACAGGCGGGTGGCTACACCATC.

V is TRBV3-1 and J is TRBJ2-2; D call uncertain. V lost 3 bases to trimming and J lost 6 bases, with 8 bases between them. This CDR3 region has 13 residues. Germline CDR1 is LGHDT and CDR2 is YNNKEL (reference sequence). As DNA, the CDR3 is TGTGCCAGCAGCCATGGGTCGCCCGGGGAGCTGTTTTTT. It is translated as CASSHGSPGELFF.

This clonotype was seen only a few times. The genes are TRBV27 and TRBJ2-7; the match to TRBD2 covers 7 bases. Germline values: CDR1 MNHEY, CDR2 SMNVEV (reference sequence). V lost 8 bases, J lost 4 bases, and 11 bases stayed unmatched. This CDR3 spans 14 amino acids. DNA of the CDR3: TGTGCCAGCTCGGATTTGTCTAGCGGTTACGAGCAGTACTTC. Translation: CASSDLSSGYEQYF.

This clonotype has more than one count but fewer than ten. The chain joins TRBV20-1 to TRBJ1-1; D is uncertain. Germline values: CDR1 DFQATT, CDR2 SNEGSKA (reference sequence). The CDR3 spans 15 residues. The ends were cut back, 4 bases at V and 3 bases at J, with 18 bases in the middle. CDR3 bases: TGCAGTGCTACCCCGGACTTGGGAACGGACACTGAAGCTTTCTTT. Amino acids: CSATPDLGTDTEAFF.

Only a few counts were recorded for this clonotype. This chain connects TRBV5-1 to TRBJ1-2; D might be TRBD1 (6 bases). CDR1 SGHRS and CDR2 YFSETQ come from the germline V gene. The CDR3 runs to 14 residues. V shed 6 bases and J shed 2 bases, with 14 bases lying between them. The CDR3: CASTTGLENYGYTF. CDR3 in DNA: TGCGCCAGCACAACAGGGTTGGAGAACTATGGCTACACCTTC. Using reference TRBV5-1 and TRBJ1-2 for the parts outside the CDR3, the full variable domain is KAGVTQTPRYLIKTRGQQVTLSCSPISGHRSVSWYQQTPGQGLQFLFEYFSETQRNKGNFPGRFSGRQFSNSRSEMNVSTLELGDSALYLCASTTGLENYGYTFGSGTRLTVV.

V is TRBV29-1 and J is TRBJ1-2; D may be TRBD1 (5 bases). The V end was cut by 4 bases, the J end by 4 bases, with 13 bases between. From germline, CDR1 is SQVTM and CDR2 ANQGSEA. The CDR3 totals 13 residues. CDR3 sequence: CSVGGRMGYGYTF. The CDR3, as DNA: TGCAGCGTTGGGGGACGGATGGGCTATGGCTACACCTTC.

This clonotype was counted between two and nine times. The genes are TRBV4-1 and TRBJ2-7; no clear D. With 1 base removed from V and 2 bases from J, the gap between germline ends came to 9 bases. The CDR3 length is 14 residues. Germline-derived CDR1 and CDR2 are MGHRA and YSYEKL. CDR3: CASSQVGDPYEQYF. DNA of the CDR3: TGCGCCAGCAGCCAAGTAGGCGATCCCTACGAGCAGTACTTC.

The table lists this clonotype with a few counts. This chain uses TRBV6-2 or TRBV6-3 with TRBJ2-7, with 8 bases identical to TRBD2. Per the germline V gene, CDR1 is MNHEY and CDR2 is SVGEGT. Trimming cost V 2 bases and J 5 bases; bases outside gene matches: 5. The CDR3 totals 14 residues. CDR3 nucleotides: TGTGCCAGCAGTTACCGCGGGGGGCTCCACGAGCAGTACTTC. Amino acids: CASSYRGGLHEQYF.

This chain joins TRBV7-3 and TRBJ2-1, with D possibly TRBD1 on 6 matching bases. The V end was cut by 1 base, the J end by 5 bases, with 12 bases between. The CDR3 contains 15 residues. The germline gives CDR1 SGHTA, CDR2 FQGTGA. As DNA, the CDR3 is TGTGCCAGCAGCTTAATTGGGGGCTCGAACAATGAGCAGTTCTTC. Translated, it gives CASSLIGGSNNEQFF.